These T cell receptor beta chains were read from a single sample in a study of CD8+ T cells in alopecia areata. The method was immunoSEQ multiplex PCR; TCRdb's version includes in-frame clones alone and lacks a portion of them. The table shows 140,000 to 150,000 clones, with around 50% occurring only once. Sequencing was performed on CD4+ T cells sorted from blood, taken at week 0. These receptors originate from a human donor with alopecia areata. Each CDR3 is given with its conserved first and last residue. D genes are given only for firm matches. The size field is filled for only some rows; it gives once, few, many or a size class.

J gene	D gene	V gene	clone size	CDR3 protein	CDR3 DNA
TRBJ1-2	TRBD1	TRBV6-5	-	CASSYRGQNYGYTF	TGTGCCAGCAGTTATAGGGGACAGAACTATGGCTACACCTTC
TRBJ2-6	-	TRBV27	few	CASKRRNSGANVLTF	TGTGCCAGCAAGAGACGGAACTCTGGGGCCAACGTCCTGACTTTC
TRBJ2-3	-	TRBV2	-	CASSLTGISTDTQYF	TGTGCCAGCAGTCTTACAGGGATCAGCACAGATACGCAGTATTTT
TRBJ2-3	-	TRBV7-2	once	CASSLNFGVSTDTQYF	TGTGCCAGCAGCCTTAATTTCGGAGTAAGCACAGATACGCAGTATTTT
TRBJ1-5	-	TRBV30	-	CAWSVWGDGAQHF	TGTGCCTGGAGTGTATGGGGGGACGGTGCCCAGCATTTT
TRBJ1-6	-	TRBV29-1	-	CSVGENDNSPLHF	TGCAGCGTTGGGGAGAACGATAATTCACCCCTCCACTTT
TRBJ2-7	-	TRBV7-2	-	CASSIETSYEQYF	TGTGCCAGCAGCATAGAAACCTCCTACGAGCAGTACTTC
TRBJ2-1	-	TRBV7-2	few	CASRPAGSYNEQFF	TGTGCCAGCAGGCCGGCAGGTTCCTACAATGAGCAGTTCTTC
TRBJ2-1	-	TRBV7-9	-	CASSLAGGNEQFF	TGTGCCAGCAGCTTAGCGGGGGGTAATGAGCAGTTCTTC
TRBJ1-4	-	TRBV29-1	-	CSVTGGAGEKLFF	TGCAGCGTTACCGGAGGGGCGGGGGAAAAACTGTTTTTT
TRBJ1-6	-	TRBV2	-	CASSAASSYNSPLHF	TGTGCCAGCAGTGCGGCGAGCTCCTATAATTCACCCCTCCACTTT
TRBJ1-2	-	TRBV29-1	-	CSVDEGGYTF	TGCAGCGTTGACGAGGGAGGCTACACCTTC
TRBJ2-1	-	TRBV5-4	-	CASSLAAGSPTYNEQFF	TGTGCCAGCAGCTTGGCAGCCGGGTCCCCAACCTACAATGAGCAGTTCTTC
TRBJ1-2	-	TRBV7-9	-	CASSLEAYGYTF	TGTGCCAGCAGCTTGGAAGCCTATGGCTACACCTTC
TRBJ1-2	-	TRBV19	-	CASSIGTGPNYGYTF	TGTGCCAGTAGTATCGGAACAGGCCCTAACTATGGCTACACCTTC
TRBJ2-3	-	TRBV2	-	CASSPQGSSTDTQYF	TGTGCCAGCAGCCCTCAGGGTTCTAGCACAGATACGCAGTATTTT
TRBJ1-5	-	TRBV28	few	CASSFRTGNQPQHF	TGTGCCAGCAGTTTCCGCACAGGTAATCAGCCCCAGCATTTT
TRBJ1-1	-	TRBV19	few	CASSKSGNTEAFF	TGTGCCAGTAGTAAATCAGGGAACACTGAAGCTTTCTTT
TRBJ2-6	-	TRBV5-1	few	CASSLWPPPGGANVLTF	TGCGCCAGCAGCTTGTGGCCACCCCCTGGTGGGGCCAACGTCCTGACTTTC
TRBJ2-5	TRBD1	TRBV5-1	once	CASSMTTGEETQYF	TGCGCCAGCAGCATGACGACAGGGGAAGAGACCCAGTACTTC
TRBJ2-7	TRBD1	TRBV5-1	few	CASSLEGTGIYEQYF	TGCGCCAGCAGCTTGGAAGGGACAGGAATCTACGAGCAGTACTTC
TRBJ1-1	-	TRBV19	-	CASSSHEGSRAFF	TGTGCCAGTAGTTCTCATGAGGGTAGCCGAGCTTTCTTT
TRBJ2-7	TRBD2	TRBV4-1	-	CASSQEEGLAYSYEQYF	TGCGCCAGCAGCCAAGAGGAGGGACTAGCCTACTCCTACGAGCAGTACTTC
TRBJ2-6	-	TRBV19	few	CASSDRLGRSSGANVLTF	TGTGCCAGTAGTGACAGACTCGGACGGAGCTCTGGGGCCAACGTCCTGACTTTC
TRBJ1-5	-	TRBV5-4	-	CASSLGPTGPRHF	TGTGCCAGCAGCTTGGGTCCCACAGGCCCTAGGCATTTT
TRBJ1-1	-	TRBV30	-	CAWSRTELNTEAFF	TGTGCCTGGTCCCGGACAGAATTGAACACTGAAGCTTTCTTT
TRBJ1-3	TRBD1	TRBV29-1	-	CSVTNGQGNTIYF	TGCAGCGTTACCAATGGACAGGGGAACACCATATATTTT
TRBJ1-1	-	TRBV7-9	-	CASRKQGARGTEAFF	TGTGCCAGTCGAAAACAGGGCGCCCGAGGCACTGAAGCTTTCTTT
TRBJ1-5	-	TRBV29-1	few	CSVEVSVNQPQHF	TGCAGCGTTGAGGTCTCAGTCAATCAGCCCCAGCATTTT
TRBJ2-6	-	TRBV18	-	CASSLINGPPNSGANVLTF	TGTGCCAGCTCACTCATTAACGGGCCTCCTAACTCTGGGGCCAACGTCCTGACTTTC
TRBJ2-5	-	TRBV4-3	-	CASSLRLGEGVQYF	TGCGCCAGCAGCCTCCGACTGGGCGAAGGGGTCCAGTACTTC
TRBJ1-5	TRBD1	TRBV6-6	-	CASSPTTGSNQPQHF	TGTGCCAGCAGCCCTACGACAGGGAGCAATCAGCCCCAGCATTTT
TRBJ1-3	-	TRBV6-6	many	CASVRNSGNTIYF	TGTGCCAGCGTTCGGAACTCTGGAAACACCATATATTTT